These 15 T cell receptor beta chains share one sample of origin, sequenced in a study of prognosis after radiotherapy for stage I lung cancer. The TCR beta CDR3 region was amplified from genomic DNA, with two rounds of multiplex PCR being used for the amplification. Amplification during the initial PCR round employed primers specific to each TRBV and TRBJ gene. One entry per CDR3 protein, called by TCRdb with MiXCR from the multiplex PCR reads. The sample comprises 45,000 to 60,000 distinct CDR3 sequences, over 30% of which are singletons, and 9.2% rests with the top ten. The sample in question was PBMCs, obtained before or after stereotactic body radiation therapy (not recorded which). These TCRs come from a donor older than 45 with non-small cell lung cancer.

Details on this clonotype: A much larger clone lies one base from this, so it may be a read error. This chain joins TRBV15 and TRBJ2-5; perhaps TRBD1 as D (6 bases). V dropped 8 bases and J dropped 5 bases, with 18 bases sitting between them. Germline CDR1 is LNHNV and CDR2 is YYDKDF (reference sequence). The CDR3 covers 14 residues. CDR3 sequence (DNA): TGTGCCACCTCTATACAGGGCCGTTTGGAGACCCAGTACTTC. It is translated as CATSIQGRLETQYF. Drawing the rest from reference TRBV15 and TRBJ2-5, the complete variable domain is DAMVIQNPRYQVTQFGKPVTLSCSQTLNHNVMYWYQQKSSQAPKLLFHYYDKDFNNEADTPDNFQSRRPNTSFCFLDIRSPGLGDTAMYLCATSIQGRLETQYFGPGTRLLVL.

Remarks on this clonotype: Relative to the germline gene, one junction end is altered; a read error may explain this. The gene calls are TRBV9 and TRBJ2-7; tentatively, D is TRBD1 (6 bases). Germline assignment: CDR1 SGDLS and CDR2 YYNGEE. This CDR3 spans 15 amino acids. The DNA of the CDR3 is TGTGTCAGCATCGTAGAACAGGGTCTCCCCCACGAGCAGTACTTC. It codes for CVSIVEQGLPHEQYF. Supplemented by reference TRBV9 and TRBJ2-7, the full variable domain reads DSGVTQTPKHLITATGQRVTLRCSPRSGDLSVYWYQQSLDQGLQFLIQYYNGEERAKGNILERFSAQQFPDLHSELNLSSLELGDSALYFCVSIVEQGLPHEQYFGPGTRLTVT.

In its sample, this clonotype was seen many times. A single base separates this from a much larger clone, so it may be a read error. The V and J genes are TRBV5-8 and TRBJ2-3, with D possibly matching TRBD1 (6 bases). The CDR3 totals 13 residues. CDR1 and CDR2 from the germline V gene are SGHTS and YDEGEE. CDR3 sequence reads: CANSLGQTDTQYF. CDR3 in DNA: TGTGCCAACAGCCTCGGACAGACAGATACGCAGTATTTT.

This clonotype was counted at least ten times. The chain couples TRBV12-3 or TRBV12-4 to TRBJ2-5; the match to TRBD1 covers 7 bases. CDR3 length: 16 amino acids. Losses at the gene ends were 5 bases for V and 5 bases for J; bases not matched to a gene: 14. CDR3 DNA sequence: TGTGCCAGCAGTCCAACTGGCGCACTCAGGGGGGAGACCCAGTACTTC. Amino acid sequence: CASSPTGALRGETQYF.

In regard to this clonotype: This likely came from a read error, as a far larger clone is one base away. The chain recombines TRBV6-5 with TRBJ1-1; D may be TRBD1 (5 bases). V was clipped by 2 bases and J by 5 bases, with 12 bases between them. The germline gives CDR1 MNHEY, CDR2 SVGAGI. The CDR3 extends over 14 amino acids. CDR3 bases: TGTGCCAGCAGTTACACAGTGGGGGAGACTGAAGCTTTCTTT. As protein: CASSYTVGETEAFF.

The chain links TRBV5-1 to TRBJ2-7; 14 bases map to TRBD2. The CDR3 is 15 residues long. The junction had 4 bases not matched to a gene; V was cut back by 7 bases and J by 1 base. Germline CDR1 is SGHRS and CDR2 is YFSETQ. CDR3 nucleotides: TGCGCCAGCGGGACTAGCGGGAGTTTTTCCTACGAGCAGTACTTC. It specifies CASGTSGSFSYEQYF.

As for this clonotype: It may be a read error: a sequence one base away is much more abundant. The chain is built from TRBV20-1 and TRBJ2-1, with TRBD2 matching 10 bases. The CDR3 is made up of 14 amino acids. The ends lost 6 bases at V and 4 bases at J; junction bases unmatched: 6. The germline gives CDR1 DFQATT, CDR2 SNEGSKA (reference sequence). The CDR3 region has the DNA TGCAGTGCCGAGGGACTAGCGTTATACAATGAGCAGTTCTTC. This gives the protein CSAEGLALYNEQFF.

The chain combines TRBV6-2 or TRBV6-3 with TRBJ2-7; 8 nucleotides agree with TRBD2. The CDR3 consists of 16 residues. Germline lookup yields CDR1 MNHEY and CDR2 SVGEGT. J gave up 9 bases and V 2 bases, and 15 bases lay outside the gene matches. The CDR3 protein is CASSYRPTSVEYGQYF. The CDR3 bases are TGTGCCAGCAGTTACCGGCCGACTAGCGTGGAGTATGGGCAGTACTTC.

On this clonotype: A far larger clone is one base from this, pointing to a likely read error. The V and J genes are TRBV6-4 and TRBJ2-3, with TRBD2 as a possible D gene (6 bases). Germline-derived CDR1 and CDR2 are MRHNA and SNTAGT. Trimming stripped 7 bases from V and 4 bases from J, with 15 bases between. The CDR3 spans 14 residues. For the CDR3, the DNA is TGTGCCAGCAATCAGGACGGGGGAGCAGATACGCAGTATTTT. Protein: CASNQDGGADTQYF.

About this clonotype: The final CDR3 position lacks the conserved phenylalanine or tryptophan, pointing to a likely read error. The J gene is TRBJ2-7, the V gene TRBV5-1; D is unresolved. From germline, CDR1 is SGHRS and CDR2 YFSETQ. CDR3 size: 14 residues. The CDR3 spells CASSVDPSSYDQYS. DNA for the CDR3: TGCGCCAGCAGCGTAGACCCGAGCTCCTACGATCAGTACTCC.

This clonotype was counted a few times. With a far larger clone one base away, a read error is the likely cause. The CDR3 spells CASILGTVPNEQYF. In nucleotides, the CDR3 is TGTGCCAGCATTCTCGGGACAGTTCCGAACGAGCAGTACTTC. The rearrangement uses TRBV6-5 and TRBJ2-7; 7 nucleotides align to TRBD1. Germline V gene lookup returns CDR1 MNHEY and CDR2 SVGAGI. V trimming: 7 bases; J trimming: 5 bases; junction bases outside the gene matches: 11. The CDR3 consists of 14 residues.

CDR3 DNA: TGTGCTAGTGGTCTCAGTGGAGTTCAGTACTTC. It translates to CASGLSGVQYF. The chain carries TRBV12-5 and TRBJ2-4; no reliable D call. CDR1 and CDR2 from the germline V gene are LGHNT and FRNRAP. Trimming cost V 5 bases and J 11 bases, with 10 bases left between them. This CDR3 comprises 11 residues.

This clonotype was counted between two and nine times. It may be a read error: a sequence one base away is much more abundant. The genes are TRBV6-1 and TRBJ1-1; D unclear. Looked up from germline, CDR1 is MNHNS and CDR2 is SASEGT. CDR3 length: 11 amino acids. The V gene lost 2 bases and the J gene lost 12 bases, with 10 bases spanning the gap. The CDR3 spells CASSEKRESFF. CDR3 coding DNA: TGTGCCAGCAGTGAAAAAAGAGAGTCTTTCTTT.

This clonotype was observed a single time. This chain uses TRBV5-1 with TRBJ2-3; no reliable D call. Germline values: CDR1 SGHRS, CDR2 YFSETQ. The germline V and J ends were trimmed by 0 bases and 2 bases, with 7 bases remaining between them. The CDR3 extends over 14 amino acids. This chain's CDR3 is CASSLDGFTDTQYF. Written as DNA, the CDR3 is TGCGCCAGCAGCTTGGACGGGTTCACAGATACGCAGTATTTT. The full variable domain, in which reference TRBV5-1 and TRBJ2-3 provide the parts outside the CDR3, is KAGVTQTPRYLIKTRGQQVTLSCSPISGHRSVSWYQQTPGQGLQFLFEYFSETQRNKGNFPGRFSGRQFSNSRSEMNVSTLELGDSALYLCASSLDGFTDTQYFGPGTRLTVL.

Many counts were recorded for this clonotype. The rearrangement links TRBV4-1 to TRBJ2-3; the match to TRBD2 covers 8 bases. Germline CDR1 MGHRA, CDR2 YSYEKL. This CDR3 has 20 residues. The J segment lost 0 bases and the V segment lost 4 bases, leaving 18 bases of the junction unmatched. As DNA, the CDR3 is TGCGCCAGCAGCCGGAGTAATACGGGAGGGATAATTCGCAGCACAGATACGCAGTATTTT. Translation gives CASSRSNTGGIIRSTDTQYF.